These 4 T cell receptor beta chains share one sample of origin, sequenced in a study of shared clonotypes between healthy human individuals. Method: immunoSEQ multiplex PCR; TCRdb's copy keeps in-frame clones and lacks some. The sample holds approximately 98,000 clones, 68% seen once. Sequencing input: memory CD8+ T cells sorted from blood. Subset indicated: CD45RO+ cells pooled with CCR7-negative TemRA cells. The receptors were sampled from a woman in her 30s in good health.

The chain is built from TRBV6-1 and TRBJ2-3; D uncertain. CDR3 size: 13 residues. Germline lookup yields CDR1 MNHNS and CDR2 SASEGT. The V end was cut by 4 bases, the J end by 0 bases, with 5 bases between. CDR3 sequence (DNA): TGTGCCAGCAGTGCTACCAGCACAGATACGCAGTATTTT. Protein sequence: CASSATSTDTQYF.

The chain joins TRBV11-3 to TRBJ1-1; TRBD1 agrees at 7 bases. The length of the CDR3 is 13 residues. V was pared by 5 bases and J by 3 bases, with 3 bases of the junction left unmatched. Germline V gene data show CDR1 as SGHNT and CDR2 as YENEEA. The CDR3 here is CASSRQGDTEAFF. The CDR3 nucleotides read TGTGCCAGCAGCCGACAGGGCGACACTGAAGCTTTCTTT.

The CDR3 sequence is CARKLARGRGNNEQFF. The CDR3 coding sequence is TGTGCCAGAAAGCTTGCCCGCGGGAGAGGCAACAATGAGCAGTTCTTC. The chain uses TRBV2 and TRBJ2-1; 7 nucleotides align to TRBD2. Germline trimming cut 9 bases from V and 5 bases from J; bases unmatched to any gene: 16. The CDR3 covers 16 residues. Germline values: CDR1 SNHLY, CDR2 FYNNEI. Drawing the rest from reference TRBV2 and TRBJ2-1, the complete variable domain is EPEVTQTPSHQVTQMGQEVILRCVPISNHLYFYWYRQILGQKVEFLVSFYNNEISEKSEIFDDQFSVERPDGSNFTLKIRSTKLEDSAMYFCARKLARGRGNNEQFFGPGTRLTVL.

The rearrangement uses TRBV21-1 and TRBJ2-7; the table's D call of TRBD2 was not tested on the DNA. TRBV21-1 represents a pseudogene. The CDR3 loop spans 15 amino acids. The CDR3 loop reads CASSKARGISYEQYF. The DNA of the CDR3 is TGTGCCAGCAGCAAAGCGCGGGGGATATCGTACGAGCAGTACTTC.